Listed below are T cell receptor beta chains from one sample, sequenced in a study of cytomegalovirus exposure and HLA in healthy donors. Libraries were prepared by immunoSEQ multiplex PCR; TCRdb keeps only in-frame clonotypes and omits some of them. The sample records approximately 200,000 clones, almost 90% being singletons. The sample consisted of PBMCs. The receptors come from a woman aged 18-30 years in good health and CMV-seronegative. CDR3s include the opening cysteine and the closing phenylalanine or tryptophan.

len	v_gene	j_gene	CDR3aa
16	TRBV27	TRBJ2-2	CASSTLAGLITGELFF
14	TRBV19	TRBJ1-5	CASSPRGASQPQHF
14	TRBV6-6	TRBJ2-1	CASRTSGDYNEQFF
15	TRBV7-9	TRBJ2-2	CASSPGTVSTGELFF
14	TRBV6-5	TRBJ2-5	CASSYSTVEETQYF
15	TRBV5-6	TRBJ2-3	CASSLFLAGTDTQYF
15	TRBV2	TRBJ2-2	CASRGEGNYTGELFF
15	TRBV15	TRBJ2-2	CATSRGGQDTGELFF
16	TRBV5-6	TRBJ1-5	CASSLSSRLSNQPQHF
14	TRBV9	TRBJ2-2	CASSVEGGTGELFF
12	TRBV27	TRBJ2-7	CASSLQGGGEYF
15	TRBV6-5	TRBJ2-2	CASNKLATNTGELFF
14	TRBV19	TRBJ2-3	CASSIDMAPDTQYF
14	TRBV7-2	TRBJ2-4	CASSADRGLDIQYF
15	TRBV27	TRBJ2-2	CASSLAQGSTGELFF
14	TRBV19	TRBJ1-1	CASSIGAANTEAFF
12	TRBV7-8	TRBJ1-2	CASSSHPSTPTF
15	TRBV18	TRBJ1-2	CASSPPGVSVYGYTF
14	TRBV15	TRBJ2-7	CATSRERRDYEQYF
15	TRBV19	TRBJ2-7	CASSIGTGYSYEQYF
11	TRBV10-2	TRBJ2-1	CASSTTNEQFF
14	TRBV10-3	TRBJ2-7	CAISGTSGMDEQYF
15	TRBV2	TRBJ1-1	CASRADRGEYTEAFF
14	TRBV28	TRBJ2-7	CASSTPGQGDEQYF
15	TRBV23-1	TRBJ1-3	CASEGAGNPGNTIYF
16	TRBV27	TRBJ2-1	CASSLWAGGPYNEQFF
15	TRBV4-3	TRBJ2-7	CASSQDPSGTYEQYF
13	TRBV11-2	TRBJ1-3	CASSERLGNTIYF
19	TRBV9	TRBJ1-4	CASSVSGGLYGNLNEKLFF
12	TRBV6-5	TRBJ1-2	CASGPTGYGYTF
15	TRBV19	TRBJ2-2	CASSILAGNTGELFF
11	TRBV28	TRBJ2-7	CASSLEYEQYF
14	TRBV7-3	TRBJ2-1	CASSLTGSNDEQFF
15	TRBV2	TRBJ2-5	CASSEGPGFLGTQYF
13	TRBV6-5	TRBJ2-7	CASSTKAGRMQYF
13	TRBV30	TRBJ1-1	CAWSVTGGTEAFF
14	TRBV5-8	TRBJ1-2	CASSLWDRGHGYTF
15	TRBV6-1	TRBJ2-7	CASSEGLRQRREQYF
15	TRBV5-4	TRBJ1-1	CASSSSGTPNTEAFF
14	TRBV7-2	TRBJ2-7	CASSLAPTGYEQYF
15	TRBV4-2	TRBJ2-7	CASSRGTSGNYEQYF
16	TRBV27	TRBJ2-5	CASSLLLGGGQETQYF
14	TRBV27	TRBJ1-2	CASSLSTRGYGYTF
15	TRBV28	TRBJ2-1	CASSLLAGLNNEQFF
15	TRBV19	TRBJ2-7	CASSMPRTGSYEQYF
16	TRBV6-7	TRBJ2-3	CASSPFRDRGTDTQYF
16	TRBV28	TRBJ2-7	CASSRGLGQVSYEQYF
15	TRBV28	TRBJ2-3	CASQGAERHTDTQYF
16	TRBV2	TRBJ2-3	CASSEAEAGGTDTQYF
16	TRBV9	TRBJ2-3	CASSVGLAGFPDTQYF
15	TRBV5-4	TRBJ2-7	CASSPGGTGTYEQYF
21	TRBV2	TRBJ2-6	CASVPNLLGSPLSSGANVLTF
14	TRBV14	TRBJ1-1	CASSQVRVGGEAFF
18	TRBV5-4	TRBJ2-3	CASTPSLGLAGGGDTQYF
15	TRBV19	TRBJ1-2	CASRTGQQTNYGYTF
13	TRBV30	TRBJ1-1	CAWSRLNVAEAFF